This T cell receptor (beta chain) was obtained from a study of T-cell reconstitution after alpha-beta-depleted transplantation in children. The CDR3 is made up of 12 amino acids. Germline-derived CDR1 and CDR2 are SGHVS and FQNEAQ. Trimming left V 3 bases short and J 6 bases short, with 6 bases between. This clonotype appeared many times. The library targeted TCRbeta and was prepared with unique molecular identifiers. TCRdb independently ran MiXCR on the PCR reads; one entry per CDR3 protein. The sample shows around 700,000 distinct CDR3 sequences, around 13% of them seen only once. The specimen comprised PBMCs, sampled before TCRalphabeta/CD19-depleted stem cell transplant. The V call is TRBV7-8, the J call TRBJ2-1, with D unresolved. The clonotype originates from a girl aged 2-15 years with congenital amegakaryocytic thrombocytopenia, due to receive a stem cell transplant. The CDR3 nucleotides read TGTGCCAGCAGCTTCCGGGTCAATGAGCAGTTCTTC. Translating gives CASSFRVNEQFF.